Presented here are 26 T cell receptor beta chains from one specimen sequenced in a study of cytomegalovirus exposure and HLA in healthy donors. Both 60 Vbeta primers and 13 Jbeta primers went into the PCR. Assay used: immunoSEQ multiplex PCR; TCRdb lists only in-frame clones, some missing. The table includes 100,000 to 150,000 clones, about four fifths detected once. Specimen: PBMCs. Source of these receptors: a woman between 40 and 50 years old in good health and CMV-seropositive.

The chain combines TRBV5-4 with TRBJ2-1, with TRBD1 matching over 10 bases. This CDR3 is built from 16 residues. Germline CDR1 SGHNT, CDR2 YYREEE (reference sequence). V lost 0 bases, J lost 6 bases, and 6 bases stayed unmatched. The CDR3 loop is CASSLVGTGDSNEQFF. CDR3 coding DNA: TGTGCCAGCAGCTTGGTAGGGACAGGGGATTCCAATGAGCAGTTCTTC.

The gene calls are TRBV7-9 and TRBJ2-7; the match to TRBD2 covers 11 bases. Germline CDR1 reads SEHNR; CDR2 reads FQNEAQ (reference sequence). The CDR3 spans 15 residues. After removal of 0 bases from V and 7 bases from J, the junction contained 5 bases not matched to a gene. CDR3 sequence reads: CASSLALAGGGEQYF. CDR3 bases: TGTGCCAGCAGCTTAGCGCTAGCGGGAGGAGGTGAGCAGTACTTC.

CDR3 protein: CASSHGTVYEQYF. CDR3 coding DNA: TGCGCCAGCAGCCACGGGACAGTCTACGAGCAGTACTTC. This chain connects TRBV4-1 to TRBJ2-7; 7 bases are a match to TRBD1. The trim removed 3 bases at V and 3 bases at J, leaving 2 bases unmatched. From germline, CDR1 is MGHRA and CDR2 YSYEKL. The CDR3 consists of 13 residues.

A single count supports this clone. The chain has TRBV6-5 and TRBJ2-7; maybe TRBD1 (5 bases). The CDR3 runs to 16 residues. V lost 0 bases and J lost 0, with 12 bases in between. Germline V CDR1 and CDR2: MNHEY, SVGAGI. CDR3 residues: CASSYSGLVSSYEQYF. DNA for the CDR3: TGTGCCAGCAGTTACTCGGGGCTAGTAAGCTCCTACGAGCAGTACTTC.

CDR3 in amino acids: CASSPTPQDTQYF. In DNA form, the CDR3 reads TGTGCCAGCAGCCCCACTCCCCAAGATACGCAGTATTTT. The chain recombines TRBV7-2 with TRBJ2-3; D not resolved. Trimming took off 5 bases at V and 5 bases at J, with 11 bases between the two ends. CDR3 length equals 13 residues. In germline, CDR1 is SGHTA, CDR2 FQGNSA.

This clone was recorded once. The chain joins TRBV27 to TRBJ1-5; D is perhaps TRBD1 (6 bases). Between the trimmed V and J ends, which lost 6 bases and 3 bases, there was a span of 15 bases. This CDR3 is 15 amino acids long. Germline CDR1 MNHEY, CDR2 SMNVEV (reference sequence). The CDR3 loop is CASSLRGGNNQPQHF. The CDR3 nucleotides are TGTGCCAGCAGCTTACGAGGGGGAAACAATCAGCCCCAGCATTTT.

The V and J genes are TRBV2 and TRBJ1-2; D might be TRBD1 (5 bases). Germline CDR1 reads SNHLY; CDR2 reads FYNNEI. V shed 4 bases and J shed 4 bases, with 10 bases lying between them. The CDR3 sequence is 13 residues long. The DNA for the CDR3 is TGTGCCAGCAGTGTGACAGTAGTCTATGGCTACACCTTC. Translation: CASSVTVVYGYTF.

CDR3 sequence (DNA): TGCGCCAGCAGCCAACGGGACAGAAGTAATGAAAAACTGTTTTTT. It is translated as CASSQRDRSNEKLFF. The V call is TRBV4-1, the J call TRBJ1-4; 7 bases fit TRBD1. The CDR3 contains 15 residues. The germline V gene has CDR1 MGHRA and CDR2 YSYEKL. V lost 2 bases, J lost 4 bases, and 4 bases stayed unmatched.

This clone turned up a few times. This chain joins TRBV28 and TRBJ2-5, with TRBD1 matching over 10 bases. The V gene end was trimmed by 6 bases and the J gene end by 1 base; junction bases not matched to a gene: 8. The germline gives CDR1 MDHEN, CDR2 SYDVKM. This CDR3 has 16 amino acids. The CDR3 sequence is CASRTNRDRGQETQYF. For the CDR3, the DNA is TGTGCCAGCAGAACAAACCGGGACAGGGGCCAAGAGACCCAGTACTTC.

This clone was counted between two and nine times. The chain carries TRBV7-2 and TRBJ1-1; D gene uncertain. Germline V gives CDR1 SGHTA, CDR2 FQGNSA. Trimming stripped 5 bases from V and 0 bases from J, with 7 bases between. The CDR3 is 13 residues long. In nucleotides, the CDR3 is TGTGCCAGCAGCCCGAACATGAACACTGAAGCTTTCTTT. Amino acid sequence: CASSPNMNTEAFF.

The gene calls are TRBV4-1 and TRBJ1-2, with a weak D call TRBD1 (6 bases). CDR1 is MGHRA, CDR2 YSYEKL, per germline. Trimming cost V 3 bases and J 2 bases, with 13 bases left between them. The CDR3 consists of 15 residues. As DNA, the CDR3 is TGCGCCAGCAGCCACCGGGACAAGGTCAACTATGGCTACACCTTC. It yields the protein CASSHRDKVNYGYTF.

The CDR3 is CAISELAAQTGELFF. The CDR3, as DNA: TGTGCCATCTCTGAACTAGCGGCACAGACCGGGGAGCTGTTTTTT. The chain combines TRBV10-3 with TRBJ2-2; 8 bases agree with TRBD2. Germline loops: CDR1 ENHRY, CDR2 SYGVKD. The CDR3 is 15 amino acids. Trimming took 8 bases from V and 5 from J; bases not matched to a gene: 10.

The chain uses TRBV30 and TRBJ2-2; 10 nucleotides match TRBD2. The CDR3 is 13 amino acids. The V segment lost 5 bases and the J segment 6 bases; nucleotides outside the gene matches: 3. CDR1 and CDR2 from the germline V gene are GTSNPN and SVGIG (reference sequence). CDR3 loop: CAWAGTSAGELFF. The CDR3 DNA sequence: TGTGCCTGGGCCGGGACTAGCGCCGGGGAGCTGTTTTTT.

CDR3 in DNA: TGCAGCGTTGATTCAGGGGGTTCCACTGAAGCTTTCTTT. Amino acid sequence: CSVDSGGSTEAFF. This sequence joins TRBV29-1 and TRBJ1-1; the match to TRBD1 covers 7 bases. V lost 3 bases to trimming and J lost 4 bases; unmatched junction nucleotides: 5. Germline CDR1 reads SQVTM; CDR2 reads ANQGSEA. The CDR3 has 13 amino acids.

This clone appeared once. The chain couples TRBV15 to TRBJ1-5; D is undetermined. V was clipped by 0 bases and J by 7 bases, with 13 bases between them. This CDR3 has 15 amino acids. Germline V CDR1 and CDR2: LNHNV, YYDKDF (reference sequence). This CDR3 is CATSRDWGGIQPQHF. The DNA for the CDR3 is TGTGCCACCAGCAGAGATTGGGGAGGGATCCAGCCCCAGCATTTT.

The V and J genes are TRBV13 and TRBJ1-2; 8 bases agree with TRBD1. This CDR3 region has 14 residues. Unmatched junction bases numbered 3, after V lost 0 bases and J lost 6 bases. Germline V gene sequence: CDR1 PRHDT, CDR2 FYEKMQ (reference sequence). This CDR3 is CASSLGTGGHGYTF. The CDR3 DNA reads TGTGCCAGCAGCTTAGGCACAGGGGGGCATGGCTACACCTTC.

CDR3 residues: CASSKGTAWEQFF. CDR3 DNA sequence: TGTGCCAGCAGCAAAGGGACAGCTTGGGAGCAGTTCTTC. J is TRBJ2-1 and V is TRBV21-1; the table assigns TRBD1, which was not confirmed against the DNA. TRBV21-1 is described as a pseudogene. The CDR3 spans 13 residues.

The chain is built from TRBV11-3 and TRBJ2-2; the match to TRBD2 covers 10 bases. CDR1 and CDR2 (germline): SGHNT, YENEEA. The CDR3 totals 14 residues. The junction had 6 bases not matched to a gene; V was cut back by 7 bases and J by 7 bases. The CDR3 here is CASTTSGKLGELFF. CDR3 DNA: TGTGCCAGCACCACTAGCGGGAAGCTCGGGGAGCTGTTTTTT.

The J gene is TRBJ2-5, the V gene TRBV27, with D perhaps TRBD2 (6 bases). This CDR3 is 18 amino acids long. Trimming removed 0 bases from V and 5 bases from J, with 22 bases in between. CDR1 and CDR2 (germline): MNHEY, SMNVEV (reference sequence). Here the CDR3 DNA reads TGTGCCAGCAGTTTATCAGGCCCGGGAGAGTCACCAAGCGAGACCCAGTACTTC. Amino acid sequence: CASSLSGPGESPSETQYF.

J is TRBJ1-6 and V is TRBV28; 8 bases map to TRBD1. Germline trimming cut 2 bases from V and 7 bases from J; bases unmatched to any gene: 7. The V gene's germline CDR1 is MDHEN and CDR2 SYDVKM. There are 16 residues in the CDR3. The CDR3 is CASSLIEGQANSPLHF. CDR3 in DNA: TGTGCCAGCAGTTTAATAGAGGGACAGGCGAATTCACCCCTCCACTTT.

The chain has TRBV30 and TRBJ2-1; 11 positions match TRBD2. Looked up from germline, CDR1 is GTSNPN and CDR2 is SVGIG (reference sequence). This CDR3 spans 16 amino acids. With V trimmed by 5 bases and J by 0 bases, 6 bases remained unmatched. Here the CDR3 reads CAWAGTSGISYNEQFF. In DNA form, the CDR3 reads TGTGCCTGGGCTGGGACTAGCGGAATCTCCTACAATGAGCAGTTCTTC. The full variable domain, rest sourced from reference TRBV30 and TRBJ2-1, is SQTIHQWPATLVQPVGSPLSLECTVEGTSNPNLYWYRQAAGRGLQLLFYSVGIGQISSEVPQNLSASRPQDRQFILSSKKLLLSDSGFYLCAWAGTSGISYNEQFFGPGTRLTVL.

J is TRBJ2-1 and V is TRBV9, with a possible D match to TRBD2 (6 bases). CDR3 size: 14 residues. V lost 0 bases, J lost 5 bases, and 9 bases lay in between. From germline, CDR1 is SGDLS and CDR2 YYNGEE. The DNA for the CDR3 is TGTGCCAGCAGCGTAGGGACTATTGACAATGAGCAGTTCTTC. Translation gives CASSVGTIDNEQFF.

The chain links TRBV9 to TRBJ1-4; D remains ambiguous. The germline CDR1 and CDR2 sequences are SGDLS and YYNGEE. The CDR3 loop spans 16 amino acids. The V gene lost 0 bases and the J gene lost 4 bases, with 13 bases spanning the gap. Here the CDR3 DNA reads TGTGCCAGCAGCGTAGGACCCAGAGGAAGTAATGAAAAACTGTTTTTT. Translated, it gives CASSVGPRGSNEKLFF.

This rearrangement joins TRBV18 to TRBJ2-7; 9 bases are a match to TRBD2. CDR1 is KGHSH, CDR2 LQKENI, per germline. CDR3 length: 15 residues. The J segment lost 3 bases and the V segment lost 3 bases, leaving 6 bases of the junction unmatched. This CDR3 reads CASSPVAGDYYEQYF. DNA of the CDR3: TGTGCCAGCTCACCCGTAGCGGGAGATTACTACGAGCAGTACTTC.

This chain connects TRBV9 to TRBJ1-2, with 8 nucleotides matching TRBD1. Germline lookup yields CDR1 SGDLS and CDR2 YYNGEE. V shed 4 bases and J 3 bases; nucleotides not matched to a gene: 5. The CDR3 contains 14 residues. CDR3 sequence (DNA): TGTGCCAGCAGCCCGGACAGGGTGCACTATGGCTACACCTTC. Amino acids: CASSPDRVHYGYTF.

A single count supports this clone. CDR3: CASSTGLSSYNEQFF. The DNA of the CDR3 is TGTGCCAGCAGCACGGGACTGAGCTCCTACAATGAGCAGTTCTTC. The chain combines TRBV9 with TRBJ2-1; D perhaps matches TRBD2 (6 bases). The CDR3 runs 15 residues. The germline V gene encodes CDR1 SGDLS and CDR2 YYNGEE. Trimming pared 4 bases from V and 0 bases from J, leaving 11 bases between.